These T cell receptor beta chains were read from a single sample in a study of control samples from healthy donors and cancer patients. Assay: immunoSEQ multiplex PCR; the TCRdb copy retains only in-frame clones and omits some. The sample lists some 130,000 clones; about 85% were seen once. The sample consisted of blood. These receptors were taken from a woman aged 25-40 years in good health. The CDR3 runs from the conserved cysteine through the conserved F or W. Each record gives: V gene, D gene, clone size, J gene, CDR3 protein, CDR3 DNA. D genes are given only for firm matches. Some rows have no size entry. The others give once, few or many, or a class for an expanded clone.

v_gene: TRBV10-1; d_gene: NA; abundance: NA; j_gene: TRBJ2-1; CDR3aa: CASSGTEARPRNEQFF; CDR3nt: TGCGCCAGCAGTGGGACCGAGGCTCGCCCACGCAATGAGCAGTTCTTC
v_gene: TRBV6-6; d_gene: NA; abundance: NA; j_gene: TRBJ2-2; CDR3aa: CASSQLGGASSGELFF; CDR3nt: TGTGCCAGCAGCCAGCTGGGGGGCGCGTCCTCCGGGGAGCTGTTTTTT
v_gene: TRBV19; d_gene: TRBD2; abundance: NA; j_gene: TRBJ2-2; CDR3aa: CASSMNRASGTGELFF; CDR3nt: TGTGCCAGTAGTATGAATCGCGCTAGCGGCACCGGGGAGCTGTTTTTT
v_gene: TRBV21-1; d_gene: NA; abundance: NA; j_gene: TRBJ2-2; CDR3aa: CASSSVSGALAGELFF; CDR3nt: TGTGCCAGCAGCTCGGTTTCGGGTGCTTTGGCCGGGGAGCTGTTTTTT
v_gene: TRBV4-2; d_gene: NA; abundance: few; j_gene: TRBJ1-5; CDR3aa: CASSAPRTLGGNQPQHF; CDR3nt: TGTGCCAGCAGCGCCCCCAGGACCCTTGGAGGCAATCAGCCCCAGCATTTT
v_gene: TRBV28; d_gene: NA; abundance: NA; j_gene: TRBJ1-5; CDR3aa: CASTGASQPQHF; CDR3nt: TGTGCCAGCACGGGGGCATCTCAGCCCCAGCATTTT
v_gene: TRBV28; d_gene: TRBD2; abundance: NA; j_gene: TRBJ2-5; CDR3aa: CASRGSGTQETQYF; CDR3nt: TGTGCCAGCCGGGGTAGCGGGACCCAAGAGACCCAGTACTTC
v_gene: TRBV30; d_gene: NA; abundance: NA; j_gene: TRBJ1-2; CDR3aa: CAWSVGQDGYTF; CDR3nt: TGTGCCTGGAGTGTTGGGCAGGATGGCTACACCTTC
v_gene: TRBV11-2; d_gene: TRBD1; abundance: NA; j_gene: TRBJ2-1; CDR3aa: CASSPREGGPTSYNEQFF; CDR3nt: TGTGCCAGCAGCCCCCGAGAAGGGGGCCCGACCTCCTACAATGAGCAGTTCTTC
v_gene: TRBV7-9; d_gene: NA; abundance: NA; j_gene: TRBJ2-3; CDR3aa: CASSFYAADTQYF; CDR3nt: TGTGCCAGCAGCTTTTACGCAGCAGATACGCAGTATTTT
v_gene: TRBV28; d_gene: TRBD1; abundance: NA; j_gene: TRBJ2-7; CDR3aa: CASQTGGVSGEQYF; CDR3nt: TGTGCCAGCCAAACAGGGGGCGTCTCAGGCGAGCAGTACTTC
v_gene: TRBV29-1; d_gene: NA; abundance: NA; j_gene: TRBJ2-3; CDR3aa: CSAPSTAEPNTDTQYF; CDR3nt: TGCAGCGCTCCCTCGACGGCTGAGCCGAACACAGATACGCAGTATTTT
v_gene: TRBV5-5; d_gene: NA; abundance: once; j_gene: TRBJ2-3; CDR3aa: CASSPRGELTSTDTQYF; CDR3nt: TGTGCCAGCAGCCCAAGAGGAGAGCTAACGAGCACAGATACGCAGTATTTT
v_gene: TRBV15; d_gene: NA; abundance: NA; j_gene: TRBJ2-3; CDR3aa: CATSRDGADRDTQYF; CDR3nt: TGTGCCACCAGCAGAGATGGCGCCGACCGGGATACGCAGTATTTT
v_gene: TRBV5-6; d_gene: NA; abundance: once; j_gene: TRBJ1-2; CDR3aa: CASSYSGSGYTF; CDR3nt: TGTGCCAGCAGCTACAGTGGAAGTGGCTACACCTTC
v_gene: TRBV5-1; d_gene: NA; abundance: NA; j_gene: TRBJ1-3; CDR3aa: CASSFSGNPGNTIYF; CDR3nt: TGCGCCAGCAGCTTTTCCGGGAACCCTGGAAACACCATATATTTT
v_gene: TRBV27; d_gene: NA; abundance: NA; j_gene: TRBJ1-5; CDR3aa: CASRQGYSNQPQHF; CDR3nt: TGTGCCAGCAGACAGGGATATAGCAATCAGCCCCAGCATTTT
v_gene: TRBV10-3; d_gene: NA; abundance: NA; j_gene: TRBJ2-2; CDR3aa: CAIRPTGTKNTGELFF; CDR3nt: TGTGCCATCAGACCGACAGGGACTAAGAACACCGGGGAGCTGTTTTTT
v_gene: TRBV28; d_gene: NA; abundance: NA; j_gene: TRBJ1-3; CDR3aa: CASNQDSSGNTIYF; CDR3nt: TGTGCCAGCAACCAAGACAGCTCTGGAAACACCATATATTTT
v_gene: TRBV9; d_gene: TRBD1; abundance: few; j_gene: TRBJ1-1; CDR3aa: CASSVETGGYTEAFF; CDR3nt: TGTGCCAGCAGCGTAGAGACAGGGGGATACACTGAAGCTTTCTTT
v_gene: TRBV24-1; d_gene: NA; abundance: NA; j_gene: TRBJ2-3; CDR3aa: CATSDGGGPATDTQYF; CDR3nt: TGTGCCACCAGTGATGGGGGGGGGCCCGCCACAGATACGCAGTATTTT
v_gene: TRBV7-2; d_gene: NA; abundance: NA; j_gene: TRBJ1-6; CDR3aa: CASSPDSPTLHF; CDR3nt: TGTGCCAGCAGCCCGGACAGTCCGACCCTCCACTTT
v_gene: TRBV27; d_gene: NA; abundance: NA; j_gene: TRBJ1-5; CDR3aa: CASSTFGAQPQHF; CDR3nt: TGTGCCAGCAGCACGTTCGGCGCCCAGCCCCAGCATTTT
v_gene: TRBV7-9; d_gene: NA; abundance: NA; j_gene: TRBJ1-2; CDR3aa: CASSLVQASYGYTF; CDR3nt: TGTGCCAGCAGCTTAGTTCAGGCGAGCTATGGCTACACCTTC